This T cell receptor beta chain was observed in a study of blood T cell repertoires in COVID-19. CDR1 and CDR2 (germline): SGDLS, YYNGEE. This CDR3 region has 15 residues. J was trimmed by 0 bases and V by 4 bases; bases with no gene match: 6. Method: immunoSEQ multiplex PCR; TCRdb's copy keeps in-frame clones and lacks some. The table shows around 400,000 clones, with about 90% occurring only once. Living in under 30 US areas, the participants were between about 18 and 100 years of age. Categorization into cohorts depended on clinical history that participants reported. Resolution of symptoms, clearance, or two negative PCRs was present in recovered Cohort 3 donors.

This clonotype was sampled from a woman aged 25 to 39 who had recovered from COVID-19. V usage is TRBV9 and J usage is TRBJ2-7; 8 positions agree with TRBD2. Sequenced: PBMCs or T cells enriched from blood (not recorded which). The CDR3: CASSLSSGASYEQYF. In DNA form, the CDR3 reads TGTGCCAGCAGCTTAAGTAGCGGGGCCTCCTACGAGCAGTACTTC.